One and the same sample provided the 19 T cell receptor beta chains below, sequenced in a study of a mutant IDH1 vaccine in newly diagnosed glioma. Specified time point: week 5, during vaccination. Each dose of the vaccine consisted of 300 ug of mutant IDH1 20-mer peptide, with topical imiquimod. Repertoires were generated with immunoSEQ multiplex PCR, while TCRdb's copy carries only in-frame clones and drops some. The sample contains over 55,000 clones, around 89% of which appear only once. Their antigens remain unidentified. The sample consisted of PBMCs, taken from a glioma patient whose treatment included an IDH1 peptide vaccine. Receptors originate from a middle-aged woman with glioma.

The V call is TRBV27, the J call TRBJ2-1, with D tentatively TRBD2 (6 bases). Germline assignment: CDR1 MNHEY and CDR2 SMNVEV (reference sequence). CDR3 length: 11 residues. V was pared by 10 bases and J by 10 bases, with 14 bases between. CDR3 amino acids: CAIWYRGEQFF. CDR3 nucleotide sequence: TGTGCCATCTGGTATCGGGGGGAGCAGTTCTTC.

Here the CDR3 DNA reads TGTGCCAGCAGTGAAGGATTTGGGTCTAGCACAGATACGCAGTATTTT. Protein: CASSEGFGSSTDTQYF. The chain is built from TRBV2 and TRBJ2-3, with unresolved D. The CDR3 runs to 16 residues. Between the trimmed V and J ends, which lost 1 base and 0 bases, there was a span of 11 bases. Germline CDR1 reads SNHLY; CDR2 reads FYNNEI.

This chain joins TRBV7-8 and TRBJ2-5; 11 bases are a match to TRBD1. Germline CDR1 and CDR2: SGHVS and FQNEAQ. The CDR3 is made up of 16 amino acids. V gave up 5 bases and J gave up 3 bases; unmatched junction bases: 8. CDR3 amino acids: CASSLRGQGGKETQYF. In nucleotides, the CDR3 is TGTGCCAGCAGCCTCAGGGGACAGGGGGGGAAAGAGACCCAGTACTTC. Complete variable domain (other parts from reference TRBV7-8 and TRBJ2-5): GAGVSQSPRYKVAKRGQDVALRCDPISGHVSLFWYQQALGQGPEFLTYFQNEAQLDKSGLPSDRFFAERPEGSVSTLKIQRTQQEDSAVYLCASSLRGQGGKETQYFGPGTRLLVL.

In this sample, this clone turned up once. This chain uses TRBV4-1 with TRBJ2-5, with D tentatively TRBD2 (6 bases). The CDR3 contains 15 residues. CDR1 and CDR2 (germline): MGHRA, YSYEKL. Deletions cut 4 bases from V and 0 bases from J, with 12 bases between. The DNA of the CDR3 is TGCGCCAGCAGCCCCCTGGCGGGATACCAAGAGACCCAGTACTTC. Translated, it gives CASSPLAGYQETQYF.

J is TRBJ2-1 and V is TRBV4-2; unclear D gene. V gave up 0 bases and J gave up 7 bases, with 16 bases separating them. CDR3 length equals 16 residues. Germline CDR1 is LGHNA and CDR2 is YNFKEQ. This chain's CDR3 is CASSQDVGFTMNEQFF. CDR3 DNA: TGTGCCAGCAGCCAAGACGTGGGGTTTACAATGAATGAGCAGTTCTTC.

The chain employs TRBV7-2 and TRBJ1-2, with a possible D match to TRBD1 (5 bases). The V gene lost 4 bases and the J gene lost 4 bases, with 13 bases spanning the gap. Germline V gives CDR1 SGHTA, CDR2 FQGNSA. The length of the CDR3 is 14 residues. In DNA form, the CDR3 reads TGTGCCAGCAGCTCTTCGTGGGGGACCTATGGCTACACCTTC. The encoded protein is CASSSSWGTYGYTF.

This chain uses TRBV6-5 with TRBJ2-1; the match to TRBD2 covers 11 bases. This CDR3 has 15 amino acids. CDR1 MNHEY and CDR2 SVGAGI come from the germline V gene. With 6 bases clipped from V and 3 bases from J, the junction kept 4 bases outside the gene matches. The CDR3 DNA sequence: TGTGCCAGCAGAACTAGCGGGAGAGGCTACAATGAGCAGTTCTTC. Amino acid sequence: CASRTSGRGYNEQFF.

The CDR3 DNA is TGTGCCAGCAGCGGATCCGGGACAGGACCCTACAATGAGCAGTTCTTC. Translated, it gives CASSGSGTGPYNEQFF. The chain combines TRBV9 with TRBJ2-1, with TRBD1 identical over 8 bases. Trimming at V came to 3 bases and at J to 2 bases, leaving 7 bases not matched to a gene. The CDR3 length is 16 residues. Germline CDR1 and CDR2: SGDLS and YYNGEE.

This chain uses TRBV28 with TRBJ1-4; no firm D call. CDR3 length: 12 amino acids. Trimming took 7 bases from V and 13 from J, leaving 16 bases between them. Looked up from germline, CDR1 is MDHEN and CDR2 is SYDVKM. The CDR3: CASTTTSRRLFF. CDR3 bases: TGTGCCAGCACCACGACCTCGAGGAGACTGTTTTTT.

The rearrangement joins TRBV27 to TRBJ2-4; D may correspond to TRBD1 or TRBD2 (6 bases each). Germline V gene data show CDR1 as MNHEY and CDR2 as SMNVEV (reference sequence). CDR3 length: 16 amino acids. The V end was cut by 6 bases, the J end by 9 bases, with 24 bases between. The CDR3, as DNA: TGTGCCAGCAGGTCGGGGGCCGCTGGGGGCTTGAGCATTCAGTACTTC. Translated, it gives CASRSGAAGGLSIQYF.

V is TRBV6-1 and J is TRBJ2-4; D not certain. From germline, CDR1 is MNHNS and CDR2 SASEGT. CDR3 length: 15 residues. Trimming shortened V by 6 bases and J by 0 bases, and 12 bases separated the two germline ends. The CDR3 loop reads CASRANKLAKNIQYF. Here the CDR3 DNA reads TGTGCCAGCAGAGCGAACAAGTTAGCCAAAAACATTCAGTACTTC.

The J gene is TRBJ2-2, the V gene TRBV5-1, with TRBD1 identical over 7 bases. Unmatched junction bases numbered 0, after V lost 0 bases and J lost 1 base. The CDR3 spans 15 residues. Germline loops: CDR1 SGHRS, CDR2 YFSETQ. The CDR3 coding sequence is TGCGCCAGCAGCTTGGACAGGGGGAACACCGGGGAGCTGTTTTTT. Its translation is CASSLDRGNTGELFF.

The sample holds a few counts of this clone. This same CDR3 is encoded by further DNA sequences in the sample. The V and J genes are TRBV5-1 and TRBJ1-5, with D possibly TRBD1 on 5 matching bases. The CDR3 spans 14 residues. Trimming removed 0 bases at V and 2 bases at J, with 6 bases between. Per germline, CDR1 SGHRS and CDR2 YFSETQ. CDR3 coding DNA: TGCGCCAGCAGCTTGGAAGGGGGCAATCAGCCCCAGCATTTT. Its translation: CASSLEGGNQPQHF.

The chain joins TRBV15 to TRBJ2-3; 9 nucleotides align to TRBD1. V lost 4 bases and J lost 4; bases outside the gene matches: 3. Germline loops: CDR1 LNHNV, CDR2 YYDKDF (reference sequence). CDR3 length: 14 amino acids. The CDR3 nucleotides are TGTGCCACCAGCACCGGGACAGGGTCAGATACGCAGTATTTT. This encodes CATSTGTGSDTQYF.

V is TRBV4-1 and J is TRBJ2-2; tentatively, D is TRBD2 (6 bases). V gave up 3 bases and J gave up 6 bases, with 14 bases separating them. Germline CDR1 reads MGHRA; CDR2 reads YSYEKL. The CDR3 is 15 amino acids. The CDR3 coding sequence is TGCGCCAGCAGCCACCGTCAGGAGGGACCCGGGGAGCTGTTTTTT. Translating it yields CASSHRQEGPGELFF.

This clone was detected only a few times. This chain links TRBV2 with TRBJ2-7; D is uncertain. Germline CDR1 is SNHLY and CDR2 is FYNNEI. The CDR3 has 15 amino acids. V lost 2 bases, J lost 3 bases, and 14 bases lay in between. CDR3 nucleotide sequence: TGTGCCAGCAGTGAACGTTGGTCCCTGCACTACGAGCAGTACTTC. Translated, it gives CASSERWSLHYEQYF.

The chain is built from TRBV11-3 and TRBJ2-5; TRBD1 matches at 7 bases. This CDR3 is built from 14 residues. Germline V lookup: CDR1 SGHNT, CDR2 YENEEA. V trimming: 6 bases; J trimming: 2 bases; junction bases outside the gene matches: 6. This CDR3 reads CASSPGTEQETQYF. The DNA of the CDR3 is TGTGCCAGCAGTCCCGGGACAGAACAAGAGACCCAGTACTTC.

This rearrangement joins TRBV2 to TRBJ1-2; TRBD1 is a possible D gene (6 bases). Per the germline V gene, CDR1 is SNHLY and CDR2 is FYNNEI. V lost 2 bases and J lost 5, with 9 bases in between. This CDR3 spans 13 amino acids. CDR3 sequence reads: CASSEQGHYGYTF. The CDR3 DNA reads TGTGCCAGCAGTGAACAGGGACATTATGGCTACACCTTC.

The V call is TRBV13, the J call TRBJ2-6; 9 bases match TRBD1. The CDR3 sequence is 17 residues long. With V trimmed by 3 bases and J by 0 bases, 3 bases remained unmatched. Germline assignment: CDR1 PRHDT and CDR2 FYEKMQ (reference sequence). In DNA, the CDR3 is TGTGCCAGCAGCTTGGACAGGGGACGCTCTGGGGCCAACGTCCTGACTTTC. It translates to CASSLDRGRSGANVLTF. Full variable domain (outside the CDR3, taken from reference TRBV13 and TRBJ2-6): AAGVIQSPRHLIKEKRETATLKCYPIPRHDTVYWYQQGPGQDPQFLISFYEKMQSDKGSIPDRFSAQQFSDYHSELNMSSLELGDSALYFCASSLDRGRSGANVLTFGAGSRLTVL.